Listed here are 14 T cell receptor beta chains from one sample, sequenced in a study of blood T cell repertoires in COVID-19. The assay was immunoSEQ multiplex PCR, and TCRdb's table has in-frame clones only and misses some. The data hold 110,000 or so clones, with more than 80% observed a single time. The sample consisted of peripheral blood. These receptor sequences come from a woman aged 50 to 60 with acute or convalescent COVID-19.

The chain has TRBV21-1 and TRBJ2-5; the table's D call of TRBD1 was not tested on the DNA. TRBV21-1 is noted as a pseudogene. The CDR3 totals 16 residues. CDR3 amino acids: CASSHPTGCGKETQYF. The DNA of the CDR3 is TGTGCCAGCAGCCACCCGACAGGGTGCGGGAAAGAGACCCAGTACTTC.

V gene TRBV3-1 (or the pseudogene TRBV3-2) combines with J gene TRBJ2-7, with D perhaps matching TRBD1 (7 bases). The CDR3 consists of 17 residues. V shed 0 bases and J shed 2 bases, with 17 bases lying between them. CDR1 is LGHDT, CDR2 YNNKEL, per germline (reference sequence). CDR3 coding DNA: TGTGCCAGCAGCCAAGATGGTCGGCAGGGGGAGGCCTACGAGCAGTACTTC. It yields the protein CASSQDGRQGEAYEQYF.

V gene TRBV6-2 or TRBV6-3 combines with J gene TRBJ1-1; D gene uncertain. V lost 2 bases to trimming and J lost 1 base, with 11 bases between them. Germline lookup yields CDR1 MNHEY and CDR2 SVGEGT. The CDR3 length is 15 residues. CDR3 loop: CASSYLATPNTEAFF. The CDR3 coding sequence is TGTGCCAGCAGTTACCTGGCAACCCCGAACACTGAAGCTTTCTTT.

The gene calls are TRBV7-9 and TRBJ2-3, with D possibly being TRBD2 (6 bases). V was clipped by 5 bases and J by 5 bases, with 20 bases between them. CDR3 length: 16 residues. Germline CDR1 SEHNR, CDR2 FQNEAQ (reference sequence). The CDR3 DNA follows: TGTGCCAGCAGCCCGCGCCTAGTGGGAGGAGGAGATACGCAGTATTTT. As protein: CASSPRLVGGGDTQYF.

J is TRBJ1-5 and V is TRBV19; 8 bases are shared with TRBD1. With 7 bases clipped from V and 4 bases from J, the junction kept 15 bases outside the gene matches. This CDR3 is built from 17 residues. Germline assignment: CDR1 LNHDA and CDR2 SQIVND (reference sequence). The CDR3 DNA reads TGTGCCAGTACCGCAGGACCTTGGACAGGGAGAAATCAGCCCCAGCATTTT. Its protein product is CASTAGPWTGRNQPQHF.

This rearrangement joins TRBV12-3 or TRBV12-4 to TRBJ1-4; perhaps TRBD1 as D (5 bases). V dropped 1 base and J dropped 10 bases, with 10 bases sitting between them. The CDR3 spans 13 residues. CDR3: CASSLGQGGKLFF. The DNA of the CDR3 is TGTGCCAGCAGTTTAGGGCAGGGTGGAAAACTGTTTTTT.

This clone was counted a few times. V and J are TRBV19 and TRBJ1-5; tentative D call: TRBD1 (5 bases). Germline values: CDR1 LNHDA, CDR2 SQIVND (reference sequence). Trimming left V 10 bases short and J 5 bases short, with 15 bases between. The CDR3 has 13 amino acids. CDR3 sequence: CATKKPGDQPQHF. CDR3 DNA: TGTGCCACGAAAAAGCCGGGGGATCAGCCCCAGCATTTT.

The V gene is TRBV18, the J gene TRBJ1-1; no clear D. This CDR3 comprises 21 residues. Trimming stripped 6 bases from V and 3 bases from J, with 35 bases between. Germline V gene data show CDR1 as KGHSH and CDR2 as LQKENI. The CDR3 sequence is CASSLNQRINVGPGWDTEAFF. The DNA for the CDR3 is TGTGCCAGCTCCCTCAACCAGCGAATTAATGTCGGCCCGGGTTGGGACACTGAAGCTTTCTTT.

The chain recombines TRBV10-3 with TRBJ1-3; no clear D. Germline V gives CDR1 ENHRY, CDR2 SYGVKD. This CDR3 comprises 14 residues. Trimming shortened V by 3 bases and J by 0 bases, and 6 bases separated the two germline ends. This CDR3 is CAISDGSSGNTIYF. CDR3 bases: TGTGCCATCAGTGACGGGAGCTCTGGAAACACCATATATTTT.

The sample holds a few counts of this clone. The chain uses TRBV4-1 and TRBJ1-2; D may be TRBD1 (5 bases). Germline V gene lookup returns CDR1 MGHRA and CDR2 YSYEKL. This CDR3 spans 15 amino acids. Trimming cost V 4 bases and J 1 base, with 13 bases left between them. CDR3 sequence (DNA): TGCGCCAGCAGCCCCACTATGGGGGGTAACTATGGCTACACCTTC. Its protein is CASSPTMGGNYGYTF.

The V gene is TRBV18, the J gene TRBJ1-2, with TRBD1 as a possible D gene (5 bases). Germline CDR1 KGHSH, CDR2 LQKENI. The CDR3 spans 15 residues. V lost 0 bases and J lost 4, with 12 bases in between. The CDR3 DNA sequence: TGTGCCAGCTCACCACCGCCGGGGGAGGCCTATGGCTACACCTTC. Its translation is CASSPPPGEAYGYTF.

This clone was seen more than once but under ten times. The J gene is TRBJ2-7, the V gene TRBV23-1, with D perhaps matching TRBD1 (6 bases). TRBV23-1 is assigned to the ORF class and has an uncertain function. The CDR3 extends over 14 amino acids. The germline V and J ends were trimmed by 3 bases and 2 bases, with 11 bases remaining between them. CDR3 loop: CASSHYRDTYEQYF. Written as DNA, the CDR3 is TGCGCCAGCAGTCATTACAGGGATACCTACGAGCAGTACTTC.

This CDR3 reads CASSPPGHNTEAFF. CDR3 DNA sequence: TGTGCCAGCTCACCACCGGGACATAACACTGAAGCTTTCTTT. The rearrangement links TRBV18 to TRBJ1-1; D may be TRBD1 (6 bases). The CDR3 runs to 14 residues. V was cut by 0 bases and J by 2 bases, with 7 bases left in between. Germline V gives CDR1 KGHSH, CDR2 LQKENI.

The V call is TRBV7-5, the J call TRBJ1-1. TRBV7-5 is described as a pseudogene. The CDR3 runs 9 residues. The CDR3 loop is CAPPPGGPF. The CDR3 region has the DNA TGTGCCCCCCCGCCCGGCGGCCCCTTT.